The rows below give T cell receptor beta chains drawn from one sample of a study of blood T cell repertoires in COVID-19. TCRdb keeps only in-frame clones here, not all; method: immunoSEQ multiplex PCR. The repertoire holds under 500,000 clones, roughly nine tenths seen once, with 1.1% in the top ten. Source material: PBMCs or T cells enriched from blood (not recorded which). The receptors shown here come from a man younger than 45 who had recovered from COVID-19. Each CDR3 is given with its conserved first and last residue. Each record gives: V gene, clone size, J gene, D gene, CDR3 DNA, CDR3 protein. The D gene is left open where the match is weak. Clone size is given for some rows only: seen once, a few or many times, or a class if the clone is expanded.

TRBV7-8	once	TRBJ1-2	TRBD1	TGTGCCAGCAGCCTCGGACAGGGCGAATCTCGGGGCTACACCTTC	CASSLGQGESRGYTF
TRBV5-1	-	TRBJ2-5	TRBD1	TGCGCCAGCAGCTACGGACAGGGCCAAGAGACCCAGTACTTC	CASSYGQGQETQYF
TRBV5-6	-	TRBJ2-3	-	-	CASSFGPGFSTDTQYF
TRBV24-1	-	TRBJ2-2	TRBD2	TGTGCCACCCCACCCGCACAGCGGGAGGGAACCGGGGAGCTGTTTTTT	CATPPAQREGTGELFF
TRBV6-1	-	TRBJ1-5	TRBD1	TGTGCCAGCAGTGAAAACAGGGGGCTGGATCAGCCCCAGCATTTT	CASSENRGLDQPQHF
TRBV5-1	once	TRBJ1-6	TRBD1	TGCGCCAGCAGCTCAGGGACAGCAAATTCACCCCTCCACTTT	CASSSGTANSPLHF
TRBV3-1/TRBV3-2	-	TRBJ1-6	TRBD1	TGTGCCAGCAGCCAAATGGGACAGGGAAATTCACCCCTCCACTTT	CASSQMGQGNSPLHF
TRBV19	-	TRBJ1-5	-	TGTGCCAGTAGTCAGGACAGAGCCGCTTTGGGGCCCCAGCATTTT	CASSQDRAALGPQHF
TRBV28	-	TRBJ2-6	TRBD1	TGTGCCATCCGGGGAGGGACAGGGAAAATTCTTTACTCTGGGGCCAACGTCCTGACTTTC	CAIRGGTGKILYSGANVLTF
TRBV28	many	TRBJ2-2	TRBD2	TGTGCCAGCAGTTCTAGCGGACCCGTACTAACCGGGGAGCTGTTTTTT	CASSSSGPVLTGELFF
TRBV27	once	TRBJ1-6	TRBD1	TGTGCCAGCACCATGGGACAGGGTTACGGTTCACCCCTCCACTTT	CASTMGQGYGSPLHF
TRBV15	-	TRBJ2-1	-	TGTGCCACCAGCAGAGATCCCTGGCGGGACTCCTACAATGAGCAGTTCTTC	CATSRDPWRDSYNEQFF
TRBV5-5	once	TRBJ1-5	-	TGTGCCAGCAGCTTGAGTCAGGGGAATCAGCCCCAGCATTTT	CASSLSQGNQPQHF
TRBV7-8	-	TRBJ2-5	TRBD2	TGTGCCAGCAGCCAATCCGGGACTAGACCAGAGACCCAGTACTTC	CASSQSGTRPETQYF
TRBV5-1	-	TRBJ1-1	TRBD1	TGCGCCAGCAGCCCCACAGGGGGAGGGACTGAAGCTTTCTTT	CASSPTGGGTEAFF
TRBV2	-	TRBJ2-1	TRBD2	TGTGTGGCGGCGGGAGAGGAGGACAATGAGCAGTTCTTC	CVAAGEEDNEQFF
TRBV19	-	TRBJ2-1	-	TGTGCCAGTAGTATGATGACAACAGGGAATGAGCAGTTCTTC	CASSMMTTGNEQFF
TRBV10-1	few	TRBJ2-2	-	TGCGCCAGCAGAGCTGGAGTGGGCGGGGAGCTGTTTTTT	CASRAGVGGELFF
TRBV7-2	-	TRBJ2-1	TRBD1	TGTGCCAGCAGCTTAACCGGGACAGACTACAATGAGCAGTTCTTC	CASSLTGTDYNEQFF
TRBV18	-	TRBJ2-3	-	TGTGCCAGCTCACCCCTGCCGGGGACAGATACGCAGTATTTT	CASSPLPGTDTQYF
TRBV7-9	once	TRBJ1-5	-	TGTGCCAGCAGCGCCGATCCGGGCAATCAGCCCCAGCATTTT	CASSADPGNQPQHF
TRBV10-1	-	TRBJ1-4	-	TGCGCCAGCAGTCGACAGTTTAATGAAAAACTGTTTTTT	CASSRQFNEKLFF
TRBV5-1	-	TRBJ1-6	TRBD1	TGCGCCAGCAGCCAAAGGACAGGGACGAATTCACCCCTCCACTTT	CASSQRTGTNSPLHF
TRBV6-5	once	TRBJ1-2	-	TGTGCCAGCGGACTCCTGATGAACTATGGCTACACCTTC	CASGLLMNYGYTF
TRBV5-1	-	TRBJ1-2	-	TGCGCCAGCAGCTTGGCACTTAACTATGGCTACACCTTC	CASSLALNYGYTF
TRBV10-3	-	TRBJ1-6	TRBD1	TGTGCCATCAGTGAGGGGACAGATAATTCACCCCTCCACTTT	CAISEGTDNSPLHF
TRBV28	-	TRBJ1-4	-	TGTGCCAGCAGCCGGACAGCAACTAATGAAAAACTGTTTTTT	CASSRTATNEKLFF
TRBV11-2	-	TRBJ2-5	-	TGTGCCAGCAGCCTAACAGGGTACCAGTACTTC	CASSLTGYQYF
TRBV14	few	TRBJ2-1	-	TGTGCCAGCAGCCAAGAGAGGGCCGGTGAGCAGTTCTTC	CASSQERAGEQFF
TRBV19	once	TRBJ2-3	TRBD2	TGTGCCAGTAGTATAGATACGACTAGCGGGAGAAATACGCAGTATTTT	CASSIDTTSGRNTQYF
TRBV28	-	TRBJ1-1	TRBD1	TGTGCCAGCATTAACAGGGGTTTCGCTGAAGCTTTCTTT	CASINRGFAEAFF
TRBV19	-	TRBJ1-2	-	TGTGCCAGTAGTATAGATCTTGGGGAAGGACTCTTCTATGGCTACACCTTC	CASSIDLGEGLFYGYTF
TRBV5-1	once	TRBJ2-7	TRBD2	TGCGCCAGCAGCTGGGGTAGGACTAGTTTGGCAGACGAGCAGTACTTC	CASSWGRTSLADEQYF
TRBV9	-	TRBJ2-1	TRBD2	TGTGCCAGCAGCGTCAGCGGGAGTACCTACAATGAGCAGTTCTTC	CASSVSGSTYNEQFF
TRBV6-5	-	TRBJ2-3	-	TGTGCCAGCAGAACTAGCCCGAGGGATACGCAGTATTTT	CASRTSPRDTQYF
TRBV3-1/TRBV3-2	-	TRBJ2-3	-	TGTGCCAGCAGCCAAGGGGCAGGGGTCGATACGCAGTATTTT	CASSQGAGVDTQYF
TRBV27	-	TRBJ1-6	-	TGTGCCAGCAGTTGGAACCAGGGGAGCTCCTATAATTCACCCCTCCACTTT	CASSWNQGSSYNSPLHF
TRBV9	few	TRBJ2-7	TRBD2	TGTGCCAGCAGCGCCTCCCTCCTCGGGGCTAGCGGGGTCGAGCAGTACTTC	CASSASLLGASGVEQYF
TRBV7-8	once	TRBJ2-7	TRBD2	TGTGCCAGCAGGTTAACTAGCGGGAGCTCCTACGAGCAGTACTTC	CASRLTSGSSYEQYF
TRBV11-2	-	TRBJ1-1	-	TGTGCCAGCAGCTTAGATTTGATAACTCGGCCCCGGGGATTGAACACTGAAGCTTTCTTT	CASSLDLITRPRGLNTEAFF
TRBV28	-	TRBJ1-5	TRBD1	TGTGCCAGCAGGGGGACAGGCCGTCCGAATTACAATTTT	CASRGTGRPNYNF
TRBV4-2	once	TRBJ1-5	TRBD1	TGTGCCAGCAGCCCAGGGACAGGGGGGTATAGCAATCAGCCCCAGCATTTT	CASSPGTGGYSNQPQHF